This T cell receptor beta chain was sequenced in a study of blood T cell repertoires in COVID-19. Authors' data handling: Estimation of nucleated cell counts was performed using reference gene primer amplification. Generated by immunoSEQ multiplex PCR, the TCRdb table keeps only in-frame clones and is missing some. That table supplies the V and J calls and clone size; D and trimming were determined from the DNA. The sample contains around 170,000 clones, roughly three quarters of which appear only once. The CDR3 is made up of 14 amino acids. The V and J ends lost 6 bases and 10 bases respectively, with 19 bases between them. Germline V gene data show CDR1 as MNHEY and CDR2 as SVGAGI.

The receptor comes from a man aged 55 to 70 who had been exposed to COVID-19. Sequenced input: PBMCs or T cells enriched from blood (not recorded which). V and J are TRBV6-5 and TRBJ1-5, with D perhaps matching TRBD1 (6 bases). CDR3 coding DNA: TGTGCCAGCAGAATCGAACAGGGCAAAGGACCCCAGCATTTT. Translating it yields CASRIEQGKGPQHF.